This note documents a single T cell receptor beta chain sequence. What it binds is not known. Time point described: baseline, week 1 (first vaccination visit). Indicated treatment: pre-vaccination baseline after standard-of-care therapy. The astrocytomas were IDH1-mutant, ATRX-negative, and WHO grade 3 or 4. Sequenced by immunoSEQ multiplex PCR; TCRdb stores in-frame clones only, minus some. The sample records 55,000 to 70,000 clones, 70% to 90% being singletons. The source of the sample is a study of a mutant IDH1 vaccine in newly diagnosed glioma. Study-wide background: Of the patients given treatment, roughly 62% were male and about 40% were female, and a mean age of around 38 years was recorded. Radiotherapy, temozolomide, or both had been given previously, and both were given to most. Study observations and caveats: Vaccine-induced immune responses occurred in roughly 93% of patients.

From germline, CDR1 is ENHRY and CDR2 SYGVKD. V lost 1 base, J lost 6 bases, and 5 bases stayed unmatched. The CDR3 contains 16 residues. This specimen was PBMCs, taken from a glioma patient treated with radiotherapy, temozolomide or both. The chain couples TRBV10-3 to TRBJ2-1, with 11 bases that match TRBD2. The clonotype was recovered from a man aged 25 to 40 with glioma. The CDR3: CAISEFLSGGANEQFF. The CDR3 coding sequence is TGTGCCATCAGTGAGTTCCTTAGCGGGGGGGCCAATGAGCAGTTCTTC.